These T cell receptor beta chains were read from a single sample in a study of cytomegalovirus exposure and HLA in healthy donors. Clones were read by immunoSEQ multiplex PCR, and TCRdb kept only the in-frame ones, dropping some. In the table there are over 250,000 clones, 65% to 90% of which are singletons. Sequencing was done on a sample of PBMCs. The receptors here all came from a woman aged 18-29 years in good health and CMV-seronegative. CDR3s include the opening cysteine and the closing phenylalanine or tryptophan. The D gene is left open where the match is weak. Clone size is stated in some rows and not others, as once, few, many or a class when expanded.

size: NA
J: TRBJ2-3
D: NA
V: TRBV10-3
CDR3: CAVLGRERSTDTQYF
DNA: TGTGCCGTCCTCGGTAGGGAGCGGAGCACAGATACGCAGTATTTT

size: NA
J: TRBJ2-1
D: TRBD2
V: TRBV10-1
CDR3: CASSAGLAVNEQFF
DNA: TGCGCCAGCAGTGCAGGACTAGCGGTCAATGAGCAGTTCTTC

size: NA
J: TRBJ2-7
D: TRBD2
V: TRBV10-3
CDR3: CAISETGLAGHEQYF
DNA: TGTGCCATCAGTGAAACGGGACTAGCGGGACACGAGCAGTACTTC

size: NA
J: TRBJ1-5
D: NA
V: TRBV27
CDR3: CASSLRGGIQPQHF
DNA: TGTGCCAGCAGTTTGAGAGGGGGAATTCAGCCCCAGCATTTT

size: once
J: TRBJ2-3
D: NA
V: TRBV28
CDR3: CASSHGSLTDTQYF
DNA: TGTGCCAGCAGTCACGGGAGCCTCACAGATACGCAGTATTTT

size: once
J: TRBJ2-1
D: NA
V: TRBV7-9
CDR3: CASSLGGPAGVYNEQFF
DNA: TGTGCCAGCAGCTTAGGGGGGCCGGCGGGTGTCTACAATGAGCAGTTCTTC

size: NA
J: TRBJ2-7
D: NA
V: TRBV5-4
CDR3: CAEGLGREQYF
DNA: TGTGCCGAGGGACTGGGGAGGGAGCAGTACTTC

size: NA
J: TRBJ2-1
D: TRBD1
V: TRBV19
CDR3: CASSTRQGAGKNEQFF
DNA: TGTGCCAGTAGTACCAGACAGGGGGCTGGGAAGAATGAGCAGTTCTTC

size: NA
J: TRBJ2-3
D: TRBD1
V: TRBV29-1
CDR3: CSVELKTGTGGTDTQYF
DNA: TGCAGCGTTGAGCTCAAAACCGGGACAGGGGGCACAGATACGCAGTATTTT

size: once
J: TRBJ2-5
D: NA
V: TRBV29-1
CDR3: CSVEQQETQYF
DNA: TGCAGCGTTGAACAGCAAGAGACCCAGTACTTC

size: NA
J: TRBJ2-2
D: NA
V: TRBV2
CDR3: CASRLGTGELFF
DNA: TGTGCCAGCCGTCTAGGCACCGGGGAGCTGTTTTTT

size: NA
J: TRBJ2-3
D: NA
V: TRBV18
CDR3: CASSLRERGTDTQYF
DNA: TGTGCCAGCTCACTCCGGGAAAGGGGCACAGATACGCAGTATTTT

size: NA
J: TRBJ1-2
D: NA
V: TRBV6-5
CDR3: CASSDSFNYGYTF
DNA: TGTGCCAGCAGTGACAGTTTTAACTATGGCTACACCTTC

size: NA
J: TRBJ2-2
D: NA
V: TRBV5-1
CDR3: CASSLRPNTGELFF
DNA: TGCGCCAGCAGCCTTCGTCCGAACACCGGGGAGCTGTTTTTT

size: NA
J: TRBJ1-4
D: NA
V: TRBV30
CDR3: CAWRPGQANEKLFF
DNA: TGTGCCTGGAGACCGGGACAAGCTAATGAAAAACTGTTTTTT

size: NA
J: TRBJ1-1
D: TRBD1
V: TRBV6-5
CDR3: CASSYPGQGGGTEAFF
DNA: TGTGCCAGCAGTTACCCTGGACAGGGAGGAGGCACTGAAGCTTTCTTT

size: NA
J: TRBJ1-2
D: NA
V: TRBV7-2
CDR3: CASSSKDGRWGHGYTF
DNA: TGTGCCAGCAGCTCAAAAGATGGGCGGTGGGGGCATGGCTACACCTTC

size: NA
J: TRBJ2-1
D: NA
V: TRBV30
CDR3: CAWRSLLCCFNEQFF
DNA: TGTGCCTGGCGGAGTCTTCTATGCTGTTTCAATGAGCAGTTCTTC

size: NA
J: TRBJ2-3
D: TRBD2
V: TRBV4-1
CDR3: CASSQERTSGGFTDTQYF
DNA: TGCGCCAGCAGCCAAGAACGGACTAGCGGGGGGTTCACAGATACGCAGTATTTT

size: NA
J: TRBJ2-5
D: NA
V: TRBV7-9
CDR3: CASSLGGGTEETQYF
DNA: TGTGCCAGCAGCTTAGGTGGGGGGACAGAAGAGACCCAGTACTTC

size: NA
J: TRBJ2-7
D: TRBD1
V: TRBV29-1
CDR3: CSVRGTGGAYEQYF
DNA: TGCAGCGTGCGTGGGACAGGGGGAGCGTACGAGCAGTACTTC

size: NA
J: TRBJ2-7
D: TRBD2
V: TRBV7-2
CDR3: CASRFGLADYEQYF
DNA: TGTGCCAGCAGGTTCGGTCTAGCGGACTACGAGCAGTACTTC

size: NA
J: TRBJ1-1
D: NA
V: TRBV10-1
CDR3: CASNPSGMGTEAFF
DNA: TGCGCCAGCAATCCTTCAGGGATGGGCACTGAAGCTTTCTTT

size: NA
J: TRBJ2-7
D: NA
V: TRBV6-5
CDR3: CASSYGSAVSYEQYF
DNA: TGTGCCAGCAGTTACGGTTCTGCGGTTTCCTACGAGCAGTACTTC

size: NA
J: TRBJ1-2
D: NA
V: TRBV5-4
CDR3: CASSRNYGYTF
DNA: TGTGCCAGCAGCCGGAACTATGGCTACACCTTC

size: NA
J: TRBJ2-1
D: TRBD2
V: TRBV27
CDR3: CASSLPAGGPHEQFF
DNA: TGTGCCAGCAGTTTACCCGCGGGGGGGCCTCATGAGCAGTTCTTC

size: NA
J: TRBJ2-1
D: TRBD1
V: TRBV6-1
CDR3: CASSVVQGRYNEQFF
DNA: TGTGCCAGCAGTGTCGTACAGGGGCGATACAATGAGCAGTTCTTC

size: NA
J: TRBJ1-3
D: NA
V: TRBV28
CDR3: CASSLSSRGVDF
DNA: TGTGCCAGCAGTTTAAGTTCTCGGGGAGTGGATTTT

size: NA
J: TRBJ2-1
D: TRBD2
V: TRBV10-1
CDR3: CASSDISGSSYNEQFF
DNA: TGCGCCAGCAGTGACATTAGCGGGAGTTCCTACAATGAGCAGTTCTTC

size: NA
J: TRBJ2-2
D: NA
V: TRBV27
CDR3: CASSFRGTGELFF
DNA: TGTGCCAGCAGTTTCCGGGGCACCGGGGAGCTGTTTTTT

size: NA
J: TRBJ1-2
D: TRBD1
V: TRBV4-3
CDR3: CASSQELKTGGGSYTF
DNA: TGCGCCAGCAGCCAAGAACTTAAAACAGGGGGCGGAAGCTACACCTTC

size: NA
J: TRBJ2-3
D: TRBD2
V: TRBV11-2
CDR3: CASSLTRLAGNTDTQYF
DNA: TGTGCCAGCAGCTTAACTCGACTAGCGGGGAACACAGATACGCAGTATTTT

size: many
J: TRBJ1-5
D: NA
V: TRBV10-3
CDR3: CAISASGVSNQPQHF
DNA: TGTGCCATCAGTGCGTCAGGGGTTAGCAATCAGCCCCAGCATTTT

size: NA
J: TRBJ2-3
D: NA
V: TRBV30
CDR3: CAWRRTAGTDTQYF
DNA: TGTGCCTGGAGGCGGACAGCGGGCACAGATACGCAGTATTTT

size: NA
J: TRBJ2-7
D: TRBD2
V: TRBV2
CDR3: CASMGLAGSGEQYF
DNA: TGTGCCAGCATGGGACTAGCGGGATCTGGGGAGCAGTACTTC

size: NA
J: TRBJ2-4
D: TRBD2
V: TRBV29-1
CDR3: CSVGGGVRNIQYF
DNA: TGCAGCGTTGGGGGAGGGGTGAGAAACATTCAGTACTTC

size: once
J: TRBJ1-6
D: TRBD1
V: TRBV28
CDR3: CASSGTDKSSYNSPLHF
DNA: TGTGCCAGCAGTGGGACAGACAAAAGCTCCTATAATTCACCCCTCCACTTT

size: few
J: TRBJ1-3
D: NA
V: TRBV9
CDR3: CASSVGGRVLNTIYF
DNA: TGTGCCAGCAGCGTAGGCGGCAGGGTACTGAACACCATATATTTT

size: NA
J: TRBJ2-3
D: TRBD2
V: TRBV6-4
CDR3: CASSDTSSGDTQYF
DNA: TGTGCCAGCAGTGACACGAGTAGCGGGGATACGCAGTATTTT

size: once
J: TRBJ2-3
D: TRBD2
V: TRBV5-4
CDR3: CASSLGLAGGSWGTDTQYF
DNA: TGTGCCAGCAGCTTGGGACTAGCGGGAGGATCGTGGGGCACAGATACGCAGTATTTT

size: NA
J: TRBJ2-7
D: NA
V: TRBV11-2
CDR3: CASSLVGRAFYEQYF
DNA: TGTGCCAGCAGCTTAGTCGGGAGAGCGTTCTACGAGCAGTACTTC

size: NA
J: TRBJ1-2
D: TRBD1
V: TRBV5-3
CDR3: CARSFWDRASKGYTF
DNA: TGTGCCAGAAGCTTCTGGGACAGGGCTTCGAAAGGCTACACCTTC

size: NA
J: TRBJ1-4
D: NA
V: TRBV6-5
CDR3: CASSATSTNEKLFF
DNA: TGTGCCAGCAGCGCCACTTCGACTAATGAAAAACTGTTTTTT

size: NA
J: TRBJ2-3
D: TRBD2
V: TRBV5-6
CDR3: CASSLLAGIADTQYF
DNA: TGTGCCAGCAGCTTACTAGCGGGGATTGCAGATACGCAGTATTTT

size: NA
J: TRBJ1-1
D: NA
V: TRBV13
CDR3: CASSSLWGRGVSDTEAFF
DNA: TGTGCCAGCAGCTCCCTTTGGGGCAGGGGCGTTTCGGACACTGAAGCTTTCTTT

size: NA
J: TRBJ2-1
D: NA
V: TRBV5-1
CDR3: CASSRTSAGLNEQFF
DNA: TGCGCCAGCAGCCGGACCAGCGCGGGATTAAACGAGCAGTTCTTC

size: NA
J: TRBJ1-3
D: NA
V: TRBV6-6
CDR3: CASSQPSQGNTIYF
DNA: TGTGCCAGCAGCCAACCCTCCCAGGGAAACACCATATATTTT

size: NA
J: TRBJ1-5
D: TRBD1
V: TRBV30
CDR3: CAWRRGQGASNNQPQHF
DNA: TGTGCCTGGAGACGGGGACAGGGGGCGAGTAACAATCAGCCCCAGCATTTT

size: once
J: TRBJ2-7
D: NA
V: TRBV25-1
CDR3: CASSELPTESYYEQYF
DNA: TGTGCCAGCAGTGAATTACCGACGGAGTCCTACTACGAGCAGTACTTC

size: once
J: TRBJ1-1
D: NA
V: TRBV27
CDR3: CASSLSPVNTEAFF
DNA: TGTGCCAGCAGTTTATCCCCAGTGAACACTGAAGCTTTCTTT

size: NA
J: TRBJ2-1
D: TRBD2
V: TRBV9
CDR3: CASSPIGTSGGYNEQFF
DNA: TGTGCCAGCAGCCCAATTGGGACTAGCGGGGGGTACAATGAGCAGTTCTTC

size: NA
J: TRBJ2-2
D: TRBD1
V: TRBV7-9
CDR3: CASSSTGVDTGELFF
DNA: TGTGCCAGCAGCTCAACAGGGGTGGATACCGGGGAGCTGTTTTTT